This T cell receptor (beta chain) was sequenced in a study of OX40 agonist ivuxolimab in advanced cancers. This CDR3 has 14 residues. Germline-derived CDR1 and CDR2 are SNHLY and FYNNEI. Trimming took 8 bases from V and 5 from J; bases not matched to a gene: 7. Generated by immunoSEQ multiplex PCR, the TCRdb table keeps only in-frame clones and is missing some. The sample has roughly 18,000 clones; approximately 80% are singletons. This TCR derives from an adult with an advanced solid tumor such as melanoma, head and neck, liver or kidney cancer. The genes are TRBV2 and TRBJ1-4, with 8 bases matching TRBD1. Sequenced here: CD4+ or CD8+ T cells sorted from blood, sampled in a trial of the OX40 agonist ivuxolimab. The DNA of the CDR3 is TGTGCCAGCCAAAGACAGGGGAGGAATGAAAAACTGTTTTTT. It specifies CASQRQGRNEKLFF. Drawing the rest from reference TRBV2 and TRBJ1-4, the complete variable domain is EPEVTQTPSHQVTQMGQEVILRCVPISNHLYFYWYRQILGQKVEFLVSFYNNEISEKSEIFDDQFSVERPDGSNFTLKIRSTKLEDSAMYFCASQRQGRNEKLFFGSGTQLSVL.